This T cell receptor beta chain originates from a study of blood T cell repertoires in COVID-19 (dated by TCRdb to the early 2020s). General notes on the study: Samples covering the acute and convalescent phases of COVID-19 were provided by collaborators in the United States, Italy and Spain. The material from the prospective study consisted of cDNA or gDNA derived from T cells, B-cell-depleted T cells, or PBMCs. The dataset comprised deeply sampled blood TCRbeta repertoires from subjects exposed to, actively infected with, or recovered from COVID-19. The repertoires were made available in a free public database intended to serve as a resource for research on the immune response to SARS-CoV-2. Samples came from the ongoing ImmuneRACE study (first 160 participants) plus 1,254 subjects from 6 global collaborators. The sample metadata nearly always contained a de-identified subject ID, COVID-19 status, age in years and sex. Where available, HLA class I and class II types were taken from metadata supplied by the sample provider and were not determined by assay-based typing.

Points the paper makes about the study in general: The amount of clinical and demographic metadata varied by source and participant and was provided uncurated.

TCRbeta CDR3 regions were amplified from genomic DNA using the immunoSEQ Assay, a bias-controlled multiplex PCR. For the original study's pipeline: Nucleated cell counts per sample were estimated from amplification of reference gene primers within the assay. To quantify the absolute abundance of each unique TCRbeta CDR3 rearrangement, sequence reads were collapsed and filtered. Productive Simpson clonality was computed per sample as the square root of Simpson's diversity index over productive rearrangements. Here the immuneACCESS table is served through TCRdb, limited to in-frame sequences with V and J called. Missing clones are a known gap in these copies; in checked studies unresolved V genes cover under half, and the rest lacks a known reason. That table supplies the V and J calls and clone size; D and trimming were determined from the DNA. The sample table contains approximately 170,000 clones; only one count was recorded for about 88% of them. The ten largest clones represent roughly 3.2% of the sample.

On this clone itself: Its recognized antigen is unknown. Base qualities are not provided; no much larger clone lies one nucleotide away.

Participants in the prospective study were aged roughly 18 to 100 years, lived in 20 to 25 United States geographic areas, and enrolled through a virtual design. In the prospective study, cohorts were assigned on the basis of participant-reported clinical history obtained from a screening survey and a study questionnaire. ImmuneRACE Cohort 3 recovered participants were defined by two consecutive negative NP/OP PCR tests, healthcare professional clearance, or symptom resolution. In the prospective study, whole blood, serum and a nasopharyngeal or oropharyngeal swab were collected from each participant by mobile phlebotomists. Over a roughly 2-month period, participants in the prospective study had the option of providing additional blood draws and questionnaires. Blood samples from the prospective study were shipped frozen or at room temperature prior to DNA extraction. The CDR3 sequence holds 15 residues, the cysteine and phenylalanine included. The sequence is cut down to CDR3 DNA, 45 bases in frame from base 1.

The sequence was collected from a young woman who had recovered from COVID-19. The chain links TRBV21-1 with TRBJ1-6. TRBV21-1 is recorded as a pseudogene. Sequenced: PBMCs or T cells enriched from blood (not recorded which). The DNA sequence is TGTGCCAGCAAGAAGGCCGGGGTTGCGGACTCACCCCTCCACTTT. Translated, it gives CASKKAGVADSPLHF.